This T cell receptor beta chain is drawn from a study of CD8 T cells in ankylosing spondylitis. Using its own MiXCR run on the 5' RACE reads, TCRdb lists one record per CDR3 protein. The sample shows 200,000 or so distinct CDR3 sequences, roughly 24% of them seen only once. The CDR3 has 15 amino acids. The germline gives CDR1 SGDLS, CDR2 YYNGEE. Trimming took off 3 bases at V and 5 bases at J, with 17 bases between the two ends. The J gene is TRBJ2-5, the V gene TRBV9; D may correspond to TRBD1 or TRBD2 (6 bases each). The clonotype comes from a male donor with ankylosing spondylitis or in good health (not recorded which). Source material: blood, either unsorted or a sorted T cell fraction (not recorded which). This chain's CDR3 is CASSGTGALGETQYF. The CDR3 bases are TGTGCCAGCAGCGGGACGGGGGCCCTCGGGGAGACCCAGTACTTC.